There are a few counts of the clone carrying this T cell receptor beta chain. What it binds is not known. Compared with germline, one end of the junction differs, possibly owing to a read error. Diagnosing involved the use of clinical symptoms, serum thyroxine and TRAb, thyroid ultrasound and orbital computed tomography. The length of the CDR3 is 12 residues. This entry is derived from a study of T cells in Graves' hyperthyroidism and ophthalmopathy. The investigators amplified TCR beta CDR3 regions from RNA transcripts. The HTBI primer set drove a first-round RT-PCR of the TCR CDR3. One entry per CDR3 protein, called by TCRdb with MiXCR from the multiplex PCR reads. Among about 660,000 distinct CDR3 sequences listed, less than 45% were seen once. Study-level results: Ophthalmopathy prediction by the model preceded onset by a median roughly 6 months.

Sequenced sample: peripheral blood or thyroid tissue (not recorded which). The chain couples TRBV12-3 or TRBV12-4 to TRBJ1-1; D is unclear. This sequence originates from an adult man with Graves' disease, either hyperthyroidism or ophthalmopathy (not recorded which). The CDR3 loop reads CSASQWDTEAFF. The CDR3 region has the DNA TGCAGTGCTAGCCAGTGGGACACTGAAGCTTTCTTT.